The rows below give T cell receptor beta chains drawn from one sample of a study of cytomegalovirus exposure and HLA in healthy donors. The method was immunoSEQ multiplex PCR; TCRdb's version includes in-frame clones alone and lacks a portion of them. The sample shows about 180,000 clones, 75% to 85% of them seen only once. The sample taken for sequencing was PBMCs. The receptors stem from a man aged 18 to 29 in good health and CMV-seronegative. The CDR3 runs from the conserved cysteine through the conserved F or W. D genes are given only for firm matches. Some rows mark clone size as missing; the rest say once, few, many or name a class of expanded clone.

v_gene	d_gene	abundance	j_gene	CDR3aa	CDR3nt
TRBV6-1	-	few	TRBJ1-5	CASSGRRGGNQPQHF	TGTGCCAGCAGTGGGCGCAGGGGCGGCAATCAGCCCCAGCATTTT
TRBV9	TRBD2	few	TRBJ2-5	CASTHAAGGPGETQYF	TGTGCCAGCACCCACGCAGCGGGGGGGCCAGGGGAGACCCAGTACTTC
TRBV15	TRBD1	many	TRBJ2-1	CATSSGTGSSYNEQFF	TGTGCCACCAGCAGTGGGACAGGGAGCTCCTACAATGAGCAGTTCTTC
TRBV7-2	TRBD1	-	TRBJ1-6	CASSLGGQGSGSPLHF	TGTGCCAGCAGCTTAGGGGGACAGGGAAGCGGGTCACCCCTCCACTTT
TRBV6-5	-	-	TRBJ2-7	CASSYTGQTYEQYF	TGTGCCAGCAGTTACACCGGACAGACCTACGAGCAGTACTTC
TRBV30	TRBD1	-	TRBJ1-1	CAWAGQVYTEAFF	TGTGCCTGGGCGGGACAGGTCTACACTGAAGCTTTCTTT
TRBV6-6	-	-	TRBJ1-1	CAIKRSGVDTEAFF	TGTGCCATCAAACGATCGGGGGTGGACACTGAAGCTTTCTTT
TRBV7-8	TRBD2	-	TRBJ2-3	CASTRVAGDTDTQYF	TGTGCCAGCACTCGAGTAGCGGGAGACACAGATACGCAGTATTTT
TRBV19	-	-	TRBJ1-1	CASRGDGGSEAFF	TGTGCCAGTAGGGGGGACGGGGGGTCTGAAGCTTTCTTT
TRBV19	TRBD1	-	TRBJ1-2	CASSIGTGYYGYTF	TGTGCCAGTAGTATAGGGACAGGATACTACGGCTACACCTTC
TRBV7-6	TRBD1	-	TRBJ2-1	CASSATGGSYNEQFF	TGTGCCAGCAGCGCGACAGGGGGCTCCTACAATGAGCAGTTCTTC
TRBV15	-	-	TRBJ1-1	CATSRWAELNTEALF	TGTGCCACCAGCAGGTGGGCCGAACTCAACACTGAAGCTCTCTTT
TRBV19	-	-	TRBJ2-6	CASETWSSSGANVLTF	TGTGCCTCCGAAACCTGGAGTTCCTCTGGGGCCAACGTCCTGACTTTC
TRBV11-3	TRBD1	once	TRBJ2-7	CASSSGQGNEQYF	TGTGCCAGCAGCTCGGGACAGGGAAACGAGCAGTACTTC
TRBV7-2	TRBD2	-	TRBJ2-7	CASSLGGTSGYEQYF	TGTGCCAGCAGCTTAGGCGGGACTAGCGGCTACGAGCAGTACTTC
TRBV30	TRBD2	-	TRBJ2-1	CAWSGGGIINEQFF	TGTGCCTGGAGTGGGGGAGGGATAATCAATGAGCAGTTCTTC
TRBV30	TRBD1	few	TRBJ1-6	CAFIDRGLSSSYNSPLHF	TGTGCCTTTATCGACAGGGGACTCTCTAGCTCCTATAATTCACCCCTCCACTTT
TRBV18	-	-	TRBJ2-2	CASSPPRLDTGELFF	TGTGCCAGCTCACCACCGAGACTTGACACCGGGGAGCTGTTTTTT
TRBV19	-	-	TRBJ2-4	CASTKGSAKNIQYF	TGTGCCAGTACCAAGGGGTCGGCCAAAAACATTCAGTACTTC
TRBV7-9	TRBD2	-	TRBJ2-1	CASSYGSGLAGESPNEQFF	TGTGCCAGCAGTTACGGTTCGGGACTAGCGGGAGAATCCCCCAATGAGCAGTTCTTC
TRBV5-1	-	-	TRBJ2-6	CASTTSAGANVLTF	TGCGCCAGCACCACCTCAGCTGGGGCCAACGTCCTGACTTTC
TRBV5-1	TRBD2	-	TRBJ2-1	CASSWGGTINNEQFF	TGCGCCAGCAGCTGGGGGGGGACTATAAACAATGAGCAGTTCTTC
TRBV19	TRBD1	few	TRBJ2-7	CASSRGAGQGYEQYF	TGTGCCAGTAGCCGAGGTGCGGGACAGGGCTACGAGCAGTACTTC
TRBV6-6	TRBD1	-	TRBJ2-1	CASSGGTGTSYNEQFF	TGTGCCAGCAGTGGCGGGACAGGTACCTCCTACAATGAGCAGTTCTTC
TRBV4-2	TRBD2	-	TRBJ2-3	CASSQRAGDGTDTQYF	TGTGCCAGCAGCCAACGAGCGGGAGACGGCACAGATACGCAGTATTTT
TRBV2	-	few	TRBJ2-7	CASSQYSGLILRDF	TGTGCCAGCAGTCAGTACTCCGGACTTATCTTGCGGGACTTC
TRBV6-6	-	-	TRBJ1-2	CASSYGGEGGYGYTF	TGTGCCAGCAGTTACGGCGGGGAAGGTGGCTATGGCTACACCTTC
TRBV7-2	TRBD1	-	TRBJ2-3	CASSFNRGDKDTQYF	TGTGCCAGCAGCTTTAACAGGGGAGATAAGGATACGCAGTATTTT
TRBV6-5	-	-	TRBJ1-5	CASSYSRVNNQPQHF	TGTGCCAGCAGTTACTCGAGGGTTAACAATCAGCCCCAGCATTTT
TRBV2	TRBD1	-	TRBJ1-1	CATRETGGQAFF	TGTGCCACCAGGGAGACAGGGGGGCAAGCTTTCTTT
TRBV7-9	-	once	TRBJ1-3	CASSLQGGSGNTIYF	TGTGCCAGCAGCTTACAAGGGGGATCGGGAAACACCATATATTTT
TRBV5-1	TRBD2	-	TRBJ2-3	CASSLIPGLAARGDTQYF	TGCGCCAGCAGCCTAATACCGGGACTAGCGGCCAGGGGGGATACGCAGTATTTT
TRBV9	TRBD2	-	TRBJ2-7	CASSALAGGYNEQYF	TGTGCCAGCAGCGCCTTAGCGGGAGGCTACAACGAGCAGTACTTC
TRBV21-1	-	-	TRBJ1-2	CAILSSTQAPNYGYTF	TGTGCCATCCTTTCTTCGACACAGGCTCCCAACTATGGCTACACCTTC
TRBV30	-	-	TRBJ2-3	CAWSIGGITQYF	TGTGCCTGGAGTATCGGAGGAATTACGCAGTATTTT
TRBV6-1	TRBD1	once	TRBJ1-2	CASSEAPGGTGPGYTF	TGTGCCAGCAGTGAAGCTCCTGGTGGGACAGGGCCTGGCTACACCTTC
TRBV5-4	-	-	TRBJ2-7	CASSSSLGREQYF	TGTGCCAGCAGCTCCTCCCTGGGCCGGGAGCAGTACTTC
TRBV9	TRBD1	-	TRBJ2-5	CASSVQTGGEETQYF	TGTGCCAGCAGCGTCCAAACAGGGGGCGAAGAGACCCAGTACTTC
TRBV19	-	few	TRBJ2-7	CASSLQVYSYEQYF	TGTGCCAGTAGTCTTCAGGTCTATTCCTACGAGCAGTACTTC
TRBV5-1	-	-	TRBJ2-7	CASRPWNLKGQNPNEQYF	TGCGCCAGCAGACCTTGGAACCTTAAAGGACAGAACCCTAACGAGCAGTACTTC
TRBV5-6	-	-	TRBJ1-1	CASSLETGNTEAFF	TGTGCCAGCAGCTTGGAGACGGGAAACACTGAAGCTTTCTTT
TRBV19	-	few	TRBJ2-7	CASSIEVGGFPYEQYF	TGTGCCAGTAGTATAGAGGTAGGGGGATTTCCTTACGAGCAGTACTTC
TRBV10-1	TRBD2	-	TRBJ2-1	CASSSPRGGRLYNEQFF	TGCGCCAGCAGTTCTCCCCGGGGGGGTAGACTATACAATGAGCAGTTCTTC
TRBV4-3	-	-	TRBJ2-5	CASSQDWLTRGETQYF	TGCGCCAGCAGCCAAGATTGGCTAACTAGAGGGGAGACCCAGTACTTC
TRBV4-1	-	-	TRBJ1-2	CASSTSSRNYGYTF	TGCGCCAGCAGCACGAGTTCCCGAAACTATGGCTACACCTTC
TRBV7-9	TRBD1	-	TRBJ2-7	CASSYPTGFHEQYF	TGTGCCAGCAGCTACCCGACAGGGTTCCACGAGCAGTACTTC
TRBV6-5	-	-	TRBJ1-1	CASSYSGFQLNTEAFF	TGTGCCAGCAGTTACTCCGGGTTCCAGTTGAACACTGAAGCTTTCTTT
TRBV7-2	TRBD1	-	TRBJ1-4	CASSYRGGNEKLFF	TGTGCCAGCAGTTACAGGGGCGGTAATGAAAAACTGTTTTTT
TRBV6-4	-	few	TRBJ1-5	CASSEGATHQPQHF	TGTGCCAGCAGTGAAGGGGCCACCCACCAGCCCCAGCATTTT
TRBV19	-	-	TRBJ1-1	CASSTTQGLRTEAFF	TGTGCCAGTAGTACGACACAGGGCTTGCGCACTGAAGCTTTCTTT